This T cell receptor (beta chain) was captured in a study of hypomethylating agent response in myelodysplastic syndrome. Study information: Hypomethylating treatment was azacitidine in about 70% of the 11, decitabine in 3 of 11. Overall study findings and caveats: Only about a dozen patients were analyzed in this small cohort.

TCRdb keeps only in-frame clones here, not all; method: immunoSEQ multiplex PCR. Here the sample spans about 960 clones, around 86% being singletons. On this clone: Its target is not known.

Germline CDR1 reads MRHNA; CDR2 reads SNTAGT. V was pared by 2 bases and J by 5 bases, with 2 bases of the junction left unmatched. The CDR3 contains 14 residues. Sequences were derived from bone marrow, sampled before or after starting hypomethylating agent treatment for myelodysplastic syndrome (not recorded which). V gene TRBV6-4 combines with J gene TRBJ2-1; 8 nucleotides agree with TRBD1. The source is a human donor with myelodysplastic syndrome. The CDR3 bases are TGTGCCAGCAGTGACGGACAGGGACACAATGAGCAGTTCTTC. Translation gives CASSDGQGHNEQFF.